Presented here are 14 T cell receptor beta chains from one specimen sequenced in a study of blood T cell repertoires in COVID-19 (dated by TCRdb to the early 2020s). To prepare the library, the immunoSEQ multiplex PCR assay was applied. Held by TCRdb, this immuneACCESS table contains in-frame sequences only and omits some clones. Under half of the omission traces to an unresolved V gene where checked; the cause of the rest is unknown. In this sample the table shows over 150,000 clones, 65% to 90% of which occur a single time. About 12% of the sample comes from the top ten. Sample: peripheral blood. These TCRs come from a woman aged 55-75 years with COVID-19, enrolled during active disease.

This clone is a singleton in its sample. Other DNA variants within this sample encode the same CDR3. The V gene is TRBV3-1 (or the pseudogene TRBV3-2), the J gene TRBJ1-4; 7 nucleotides agree with TRBD1. Germline V gene sequence: CDR1 LGHDT, CDR2 YNNKEL (reference sequence). V gave up 0 bases and J gave up 2 bases; unmatched junction bases: 0. The CDR3 loop spans 15 amino acids. CDR3 amino acids: CASSQDRGTNEKLFF. For the CDR3, the DNA is TGTGCCAGCAGCCAAGACAGGGGGACTAATGAAAAACTGTTTTTT.

The genes are TRBV7-8 and TRBJ2-1; D is possibly TRBD2 (6 bases). V was pared by 5 bases and J by 0 bases, with 11 bases between. Germline CDR1 and CDR2: SGHVS and FQNEAQ. CDR3 length: 15 residues. The CDR3 is CASSGRGSSYNEQFF. The CDR3 region has the DNA TGTGCCAGCAGCGGCCGGGGGAGCTCCTACAATGAGCAGTTCTTC.

The V and J genes are TRBV6-5 and TRBJ2-7; 8 bases match TRBD1. The trim removed 6 bases at V and 5 bases at J, leaving 6 bases unmatched. The CDR3 contains 13 residues. Germline-derived CDR1 and CDR2 are MNHEY and SVGAGI. DNA for the CDR3: TGTGCCAGCAGGGGCGGGACAGGCCACGAGCAGTACTTC. It specifies CASRGGTGHEQYF.

The chain's CDR3 is CSASGQGSEKLFF. CDR3 bases: TGCAGTGCTAGTGGGCAGGGGAGCGAAAAACTGTTTTTT. The rearrangement joins TRBV20-1 to TRBJ1-4, with D possibly TRBD1 on 6 matching bases. V lost 3 bases and J lost 8, with 13 bases in between. The length of the CDR3 is 13 residues. CDR1 DFQATT and CDR2 SNEGSKA come from the germline V gene (reference sequence).

This rearrangement joins TRBV11-2 to TRBJ1-5; no definite D call. This CDR3 spans 14 amino acids. With 1 base removed from V and 4 bases from J, the gap between germline ends came to 8 bases. CDR1 SGHAT and CDR2 FQNNGV come from the germline V gene. The DNA of the CDR3 is TGTGCCAGCAGCTTAGCAGGAAGGAATCAGCCCCAGCATTTT. Its translation: CASSLAGRNQPQHF.

The chain carries TRBV6-6 and TRBJ1-1; the D is unclear. The V and J ends lost 7 bases and 4 bases respectively, with 13 bases between them. The CDR3 consists of 13 residues. Germline V gives CDR1 MNHNY, CDR2 SVGAGI (reference sequence). The CDR3 DNA is TGTGCCAGCAAGGACCATGAGGGCACTGAAGCTTTCTTT. Protein sequence: CASKDHEGTEAFF.

This clone was observed a single time. The CDR3 loop is CASQSHYRGNTENTIYF. The CDR3 coding sequence is TGTGCCAGTCAATCACATTACAGGGGGAATACAGAAAACACCATATATTTT. The chain uses TRBV19 and TRBJ1-3; 8 bases fit TRBD1. With 8 bases clipped from V and 6 bases from J, the junction kept 18 bases outside the gene matches. The germline gives CDR1 LNHDA, CDR2 SQIVND (reference sequence). There are 17 residues in the CDR3.

The gene calls are TRBV13 and TRBJ1-1; D is undetermined. Germline CDR1 is PRHDT and CDR2 is FYEKMQ (reference sequence). The CDR3 runs to 11 residues. V shed 5 bases and J shed 5 bases, with 6 bases lying between them. The CDR3: CASSRRTEAFF. CDR3 nucleotide sequence: TGTGCCAGCAGCCGGAGGACTGAAGCTTTCTTT.

This chain joins TRBV5-8 and TRBJ1-2; 8 nucleotides align to TRBD1. V shed 7 bases, J shed 1 base, and the junction held 9 bases outside the gene matches. CDR1 and CDR2 from the germline V gene are SGHTS and YDEGEE. The CDR3 sequence is 15 residues long. CDR3 in DNA: TGTGCCAGCGACGACAGGGGCCGACTTAACTATGGCTACACCTTC. This sequence encodes CASDDRGRLNYGYTF.

The rearrangement uses TRBV5-6 and TRBJ1-3; D is undetermined. CDR1 SGHDT and CDR2 YYEEEE come from the germline V gene. V was pared by 1 base and J by 2 bases, with 4 bases between. This CDR3 comprises 13 residues. This CDR3 reads CASSLLAGNTIYF. The CDR3 DNA follows: TGTGCCAGCAGCTTGCTAGCTGGAAACACCATATATTTT.

The chain employs TRBV24-1 and TRBJ2-1, with TRBD2 matching 7 bases. The V and J ends lost 5 bases and 6 bases, in that order; junction bases with no gene match: 6. Germline CDR1 and CDR2: KGHDR and SFDVKD. The CDR3 is 14 amino acids. The DNA of the CDR3 is TGTGCCACCAGTGGGGAGGGATTGGGCAATGAGCAGTTCTTC. Its translation: CATSGEGLGNEQFF.

This clone was observed at least ten times. This chain uses TRBV4-1 with TRBJ1-2; D gene unclear. The germline V and J ends were trimmed by 4 bases and 0 bases, with 9 bases remaining between them. This CDR3 is built from 14 residues. Germline CDR1 reads MGHRA; CDR2 reads YSYEKL. The CDR3, as DNA: TGCGCCAGCAGCCCGCGGTACGCTAACTATGGCTACACCTTC. It codes for CASSPRYANYGYTF.

The chain carries TRBV27 and TRBJ2-4; D might be TRBD1 (6 bases). The V and J ends lost 5 bases and 0 bases respectively, with 8 bases between them. The CDR3 totals 14 residues. Germline-derived CDR1 and CDR2 are MNHEY and SMNVEV (reference sequence). The CDR3 nucleotides are TGTGCCAGCAGTAAGACAGGAGCCAAAAACATTCAGTACTTC. Translated, it gives CASSKTGAKNIQYF.

The J gene is TRBJ1-6, the V gene TRBV6-1, with TRBD1 matching over 8 bases. Germline assignment: CDR1 MNHNS and CDR2 SASEGT. V dropped 2 bases and J dropped 8; count of bases not matched to a gene: 8. CDR3 length: 16 amino acids. CDR3 nucleotides: TGTGCCAGCAGTGAACCCAGGGGGCTAGGAGATTCACCCCTCCACTTT. Its translation: CASSEPRGLGDSPLHF.